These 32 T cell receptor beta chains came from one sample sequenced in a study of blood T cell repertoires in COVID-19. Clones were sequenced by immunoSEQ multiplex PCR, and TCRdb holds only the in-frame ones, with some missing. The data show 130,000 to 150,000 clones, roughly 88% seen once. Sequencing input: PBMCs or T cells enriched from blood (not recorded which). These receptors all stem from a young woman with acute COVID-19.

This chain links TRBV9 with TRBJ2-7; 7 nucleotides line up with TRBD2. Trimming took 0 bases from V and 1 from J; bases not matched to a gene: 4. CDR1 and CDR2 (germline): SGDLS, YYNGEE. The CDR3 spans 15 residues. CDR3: CASSVEAGRSYEQYF. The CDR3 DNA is TGTGCCAGCAGCGTAGAAGCGGGGCGGTCCTACGAGCAGTACTTC. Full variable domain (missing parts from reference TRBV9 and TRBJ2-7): DSGVTQTPKHLITATGQRVTLRCSPRSGDLSVYWYQQSLDQGLQFLIQYYNGEERAKGNILERFSAQQFPDLHSELNLSSLELGDSALYFCASSVEAGRSYEQYFGPGTRLTVT.

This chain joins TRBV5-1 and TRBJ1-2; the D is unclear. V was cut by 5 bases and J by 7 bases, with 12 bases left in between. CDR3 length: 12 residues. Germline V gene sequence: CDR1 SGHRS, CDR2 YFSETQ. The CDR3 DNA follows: TGCGCCAGCAGAGACACGGATGGTGGCTACACCTTC. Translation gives CASRDTDGGYTF.

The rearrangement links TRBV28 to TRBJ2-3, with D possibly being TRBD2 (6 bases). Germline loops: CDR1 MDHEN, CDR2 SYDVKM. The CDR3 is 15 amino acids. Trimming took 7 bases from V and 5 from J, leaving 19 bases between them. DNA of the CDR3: TGTGCCAGCACCCTTCCGGGGAGGTACGGAGATACGCAGTATTTT. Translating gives CASTLPGRYGDTQYF. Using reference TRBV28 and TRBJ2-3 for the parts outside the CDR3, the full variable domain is DVKVTQSSRYLVKRTGEKVFLECVQDMDHENMFWYRQDPGLGLRLIYFSYDVKMKEKGDIPEGYSVSREKKERFSLILESASTNQTSMYLCASTLPGRYGDTQYFGPGTRLTVL.

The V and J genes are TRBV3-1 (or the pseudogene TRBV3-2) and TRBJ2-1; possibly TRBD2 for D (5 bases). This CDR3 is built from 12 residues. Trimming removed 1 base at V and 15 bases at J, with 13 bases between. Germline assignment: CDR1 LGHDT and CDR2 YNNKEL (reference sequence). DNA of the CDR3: TGTGCCAGCAGCCAAGGATCCCGGGGTCTGTTCTTC. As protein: CASSQGSRGLFF.

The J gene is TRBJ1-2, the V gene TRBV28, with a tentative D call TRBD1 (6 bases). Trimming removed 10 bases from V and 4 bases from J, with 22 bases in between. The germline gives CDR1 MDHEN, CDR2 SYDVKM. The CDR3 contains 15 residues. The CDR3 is CATELLTGVPYGYTF. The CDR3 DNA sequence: TGTGCCACCGAACTCCTGACAGGCGTACCCTATGGCTACACCTTC.

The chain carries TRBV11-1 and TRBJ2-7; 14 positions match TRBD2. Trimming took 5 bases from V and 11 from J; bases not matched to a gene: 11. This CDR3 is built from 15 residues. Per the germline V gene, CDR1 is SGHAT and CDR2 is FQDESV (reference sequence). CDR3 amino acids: CASSPGTSGSLGKYF. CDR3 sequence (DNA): TGTGCCAGCAGCCCTGGGACTAGCGGGAGTTTGGGGAAGTACTTC.

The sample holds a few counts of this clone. The CDR3 DNA reads TGCGCCAGCAGCCAGAAATGGACACCCCTTGGCTACACCTTC. This translates into CASSQKWTPLGYTF. The chain couples TRBV4-1 to TRBJ1-2, with D possibly TRBD1 on 5 matching bases. V lost 3 bases, J lost 7 bases, and 15 bases lay in between. The germline V gene encodes CDR1 MGHRA and CDR2 YSYEKL. CDR3 size: 14 residues.

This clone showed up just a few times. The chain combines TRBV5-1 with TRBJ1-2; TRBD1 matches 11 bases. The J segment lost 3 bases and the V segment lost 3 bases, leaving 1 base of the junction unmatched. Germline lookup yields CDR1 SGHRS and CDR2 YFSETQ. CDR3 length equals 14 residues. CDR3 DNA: TGCGCCAGCAGCTCGGGACAGGGGGACTATGGCTACACCTTC. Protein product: CASSSGQGDYGYTF.

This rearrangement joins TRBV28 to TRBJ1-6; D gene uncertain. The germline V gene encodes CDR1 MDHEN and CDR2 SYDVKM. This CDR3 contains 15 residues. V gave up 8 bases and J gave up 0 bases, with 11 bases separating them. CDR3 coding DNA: TGTGCCAGCGTAATAAGTAGCTCCTATAATTCACCCCTCCACTTT. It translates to CASVISSSYNSPLHF.

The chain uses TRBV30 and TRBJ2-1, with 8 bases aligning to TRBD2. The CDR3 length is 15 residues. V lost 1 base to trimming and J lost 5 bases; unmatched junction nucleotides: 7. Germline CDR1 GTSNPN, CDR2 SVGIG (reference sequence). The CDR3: CAWSGGAGVDNEQFF. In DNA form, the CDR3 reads TGTGCCTGGAGTGGAGGAGCGGGAGTTGACAATGAGCAGTTCTTC.

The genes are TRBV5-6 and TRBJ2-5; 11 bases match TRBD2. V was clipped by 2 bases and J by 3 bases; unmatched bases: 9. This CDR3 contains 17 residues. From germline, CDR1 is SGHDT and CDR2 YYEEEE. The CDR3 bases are TGTGCCAGCAGCTTTGCCACTAGCGGGAGCTTCAAAGAGACCCAGTACTTC. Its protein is CASSFATSGSFKETQYF.

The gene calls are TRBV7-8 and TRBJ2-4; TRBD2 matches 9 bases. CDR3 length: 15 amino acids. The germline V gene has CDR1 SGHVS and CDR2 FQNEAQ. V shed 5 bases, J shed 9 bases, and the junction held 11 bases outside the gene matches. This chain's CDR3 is CASSPAGGAGGIQYF. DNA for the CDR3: TGTGCCAGCAGCCCGGCAGGGGGAGCGGGAGGCATTCAGTACTTC. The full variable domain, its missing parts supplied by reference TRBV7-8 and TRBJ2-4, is GAGVSQSPRYKVAKRGQDVALRCDPISGHVSLFWYQQALGQGPEFLTYFQNEAQLDKSGLPSDRFFAERPEGSVSTLKIQRTQQEDSAVYLCASSPAGGAGGIQYFGAGTRLSVL.

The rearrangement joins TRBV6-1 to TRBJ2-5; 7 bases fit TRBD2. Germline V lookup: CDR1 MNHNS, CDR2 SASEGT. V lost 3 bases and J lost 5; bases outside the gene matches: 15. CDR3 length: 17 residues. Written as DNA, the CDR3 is TGTGCCAGCAGTGATGCTTTCACCGGGAGGCGGGCGGAGACCCAGTACTTC. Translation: CASSDAFTGRRAETQYF.

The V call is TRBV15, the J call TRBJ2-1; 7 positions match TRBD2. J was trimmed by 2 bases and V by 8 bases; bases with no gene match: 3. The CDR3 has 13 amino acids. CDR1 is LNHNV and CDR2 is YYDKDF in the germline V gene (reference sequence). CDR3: CATGAGTYNEQFF. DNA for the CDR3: TGTGCCACCGGAGCGGGAACCTACAATGAGCAGTTCTTC.

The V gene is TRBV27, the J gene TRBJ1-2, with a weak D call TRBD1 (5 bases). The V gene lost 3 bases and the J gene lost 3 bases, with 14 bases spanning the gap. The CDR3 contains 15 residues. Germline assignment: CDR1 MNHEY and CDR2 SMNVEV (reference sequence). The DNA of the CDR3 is TGTGCCAGCAGTTTGGGAGTCCGGGGGGACTATGGCTACACCTTC. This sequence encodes CASSLGVRGDYGYTF.

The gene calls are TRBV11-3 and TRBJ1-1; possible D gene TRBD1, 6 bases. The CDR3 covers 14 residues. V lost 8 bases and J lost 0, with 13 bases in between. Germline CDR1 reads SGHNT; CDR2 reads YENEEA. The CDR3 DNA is TGTGCCAGCCTATTACGGGACATGAACACTGAAGCTTTCTTT. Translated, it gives CASLLRDMNTEAFF.

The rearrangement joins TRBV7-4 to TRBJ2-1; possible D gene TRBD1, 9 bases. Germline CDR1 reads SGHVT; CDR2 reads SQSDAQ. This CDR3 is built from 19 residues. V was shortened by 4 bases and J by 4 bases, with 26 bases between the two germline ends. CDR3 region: CASSSQRDRAGLAYNEQFF. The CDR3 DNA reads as TGTGCCAGCAGCTCCCAGAGGGACAGGGCCGGACTAGCATACAATGAGCAGTTCTTC.

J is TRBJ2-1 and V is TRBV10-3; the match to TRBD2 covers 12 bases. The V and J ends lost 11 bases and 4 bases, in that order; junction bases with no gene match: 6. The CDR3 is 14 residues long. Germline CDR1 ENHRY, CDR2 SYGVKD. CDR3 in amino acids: CAASGRGGYNEQFF. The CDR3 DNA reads TGTGCCGCTAGCGGGAGGGGCGGTTACAATGAGCAGTTCTTC.

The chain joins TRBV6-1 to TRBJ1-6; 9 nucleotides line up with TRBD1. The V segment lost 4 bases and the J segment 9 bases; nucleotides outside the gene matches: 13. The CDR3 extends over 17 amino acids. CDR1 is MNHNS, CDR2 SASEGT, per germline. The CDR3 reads CASSVLRAGQGSSPLHF. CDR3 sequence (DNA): TGTGCCAGCAGTGTTTTGCGGGCGGGACAGGGCTCTTCACCCCTCCACTTT.

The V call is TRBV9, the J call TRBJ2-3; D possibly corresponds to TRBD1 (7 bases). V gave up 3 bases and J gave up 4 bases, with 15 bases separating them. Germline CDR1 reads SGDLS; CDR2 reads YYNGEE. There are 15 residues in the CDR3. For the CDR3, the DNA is TGTGCCAGCAGCGACAGGGGACTGACCTCAGATACGCAGTATTTT. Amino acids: CASSDRGLTSDTQYF.

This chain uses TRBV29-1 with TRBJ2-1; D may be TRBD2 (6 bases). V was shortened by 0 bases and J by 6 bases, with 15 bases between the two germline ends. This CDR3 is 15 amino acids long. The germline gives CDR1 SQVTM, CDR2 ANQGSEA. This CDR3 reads CSVEEGPLASNEQFF. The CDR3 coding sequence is TGCAGCGTTGAAGAAGGCCCCCTAGCGAGCAATGAGCAGTTCTTC.

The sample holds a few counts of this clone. DNA for the CDR3: TGCGCCAGCAGCCAAGATATGGTTCAGACTGGAAGTAACTACGAGCAGTACTTC. It is translated as CASSQDMVQTGSNYEQYF. J is TRBJ2-7 and V is TRBV4-1; D unresolved. Trimming pared 0 bases from V and 3 bases from J, leaving 21 bases between. CDR1 and CDR2 from the germline V gene are MGHRA and YSYEKL. There are 18 residues in the CDR3.

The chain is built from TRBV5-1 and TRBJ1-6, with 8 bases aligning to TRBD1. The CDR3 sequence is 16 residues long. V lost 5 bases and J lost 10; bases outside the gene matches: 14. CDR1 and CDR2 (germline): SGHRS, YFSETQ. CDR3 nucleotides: TGCGCCAGCAGAGCACAGGGGGTTTCGGAGGACTCACCCCTCCACTTT. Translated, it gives CASRAQGVSEDSPLHF.

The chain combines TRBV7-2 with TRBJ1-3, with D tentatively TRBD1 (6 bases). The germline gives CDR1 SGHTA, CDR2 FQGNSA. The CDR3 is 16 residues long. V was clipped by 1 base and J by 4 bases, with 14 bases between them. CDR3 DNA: TGTGCCAGCAGCTTAGGCAGAACAGGGACAGGAAACACCATATATTTT. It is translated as CASSLGRTGTGNTIYF.

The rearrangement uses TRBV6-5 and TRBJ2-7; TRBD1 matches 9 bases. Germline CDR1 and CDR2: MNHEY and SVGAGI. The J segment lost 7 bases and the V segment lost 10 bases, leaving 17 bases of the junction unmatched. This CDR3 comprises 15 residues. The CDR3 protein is CATRRAGTGLGEQYF. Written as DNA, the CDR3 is TGTGCCACGCGTAGGGCCGGGACAGGGCTGGGGGAGCAGTACTTC.

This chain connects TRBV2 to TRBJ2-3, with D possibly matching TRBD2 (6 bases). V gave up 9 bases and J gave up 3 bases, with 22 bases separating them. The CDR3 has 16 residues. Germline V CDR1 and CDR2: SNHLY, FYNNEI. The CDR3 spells CASKPTRGKPTDTQYF. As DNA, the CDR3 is TGTGCCAGTAAACCTACTCGCGGGAAGCCAACAGATACGCAGTATTTT.

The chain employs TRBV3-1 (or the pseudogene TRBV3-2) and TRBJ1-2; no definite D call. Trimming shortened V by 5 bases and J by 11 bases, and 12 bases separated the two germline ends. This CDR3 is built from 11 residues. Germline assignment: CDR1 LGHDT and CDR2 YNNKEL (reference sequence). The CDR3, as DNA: TGTGCCAGCAGCTACGGCGGCTCTTACACCTTC. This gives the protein CASSYGGSYTF.

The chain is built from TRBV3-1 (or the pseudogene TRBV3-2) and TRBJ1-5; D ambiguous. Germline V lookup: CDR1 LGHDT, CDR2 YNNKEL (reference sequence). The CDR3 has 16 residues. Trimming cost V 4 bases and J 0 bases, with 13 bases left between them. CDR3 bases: TGTGCCAGCAGCCCCGAGAGGCCGGATAGCAATCAGCCCCAGCATTTT. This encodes CASSPERPDSNQPQHF.

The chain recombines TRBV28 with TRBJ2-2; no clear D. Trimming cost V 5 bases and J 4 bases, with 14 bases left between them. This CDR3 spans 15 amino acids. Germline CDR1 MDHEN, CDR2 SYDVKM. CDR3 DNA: TGTGCCAGCAGTCCCATGTGGGCCGGCACCGGGGAGCTGTTTTTT. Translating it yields CASSPMWAGTGELFF. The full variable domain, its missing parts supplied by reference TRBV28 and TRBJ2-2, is DVKVTQSSRYLVKRTGEKVFLECVQDMDHENMFWYRQDPGLGLRLIYFSYDVKMKEKGDIPEGYSVSREKKERFSLILESASTNQTSMYLCASSPMWAGTGELFFGEGSRLTVL.

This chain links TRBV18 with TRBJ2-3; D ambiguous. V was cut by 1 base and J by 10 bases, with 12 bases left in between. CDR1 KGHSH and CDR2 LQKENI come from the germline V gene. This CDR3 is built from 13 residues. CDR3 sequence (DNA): TGTGCCAGCTCACCACTTCCCCGGAGTTCGCAGTATTTT. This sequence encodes CASSPLPRSSQYF.

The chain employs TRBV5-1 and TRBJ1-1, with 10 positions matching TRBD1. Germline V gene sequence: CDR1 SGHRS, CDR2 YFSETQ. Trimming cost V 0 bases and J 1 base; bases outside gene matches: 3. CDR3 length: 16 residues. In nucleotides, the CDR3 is TGCGCCAGCAGCTTGGGGACAGGGGGGCCGAACACTGAAGCTTTCTTT. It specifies CASSLGTGGPNTEAFF.

The CDR3 region is CASSSGLAGVGDEQFF. CDR3 nucleotides: TGTGCCAGCAGCTCGGGACTAGCGGGAGTTGGAGATGAGCAGTTCTTC. The chain employs TRBV7-2 and TRBJ2-1; 14 positions match TRBD2. Unmatched junction bases numbered 7, after V lost 4 bases and J lost 8 bases. CDR3 length: 16 residues. CDR1 and CDR2 from the germline V gene are SGHTA and FQGNSA. Full variable domain (missing parts from reference TRBV7-2 and TRBJ2-1): GAGVSQSPSNKVTEKGKDVELRCDPISGHTALYWYRQSLGQGLEFLIYFQGNSAPDKSGLPSDRFSAERTGGSVSTLTIQRTQQEDSAVYLCASSSGLAGVGDEQFFGPGTRLTVL.